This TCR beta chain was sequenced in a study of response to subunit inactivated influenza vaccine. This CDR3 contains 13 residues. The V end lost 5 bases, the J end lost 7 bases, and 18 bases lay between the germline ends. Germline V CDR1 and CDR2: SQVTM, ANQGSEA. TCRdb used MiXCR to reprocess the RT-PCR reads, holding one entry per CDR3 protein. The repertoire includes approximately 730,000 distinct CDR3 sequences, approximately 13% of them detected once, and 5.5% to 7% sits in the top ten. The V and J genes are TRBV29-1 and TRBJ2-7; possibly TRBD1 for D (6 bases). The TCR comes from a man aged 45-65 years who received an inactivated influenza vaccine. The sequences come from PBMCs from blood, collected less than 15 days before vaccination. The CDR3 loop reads CSVLWGRTDEQYF. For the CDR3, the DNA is TGCAGCGTTTTATGGGGGCGGACGGATGAGCAGTACTTC.